Included here is one TCR beta chain sequence, with context. Its antigen is still unknown. The data derive from a study of beta chain features in type 1 diabetes. Study information: What patients shared with healthy donors was a similar profile of age, gender and cell yields. The study's findings and limits: Type 1 diabetes patients showed a moderate but significant shortening of TCRB CDR3s in all four CD4+ subsets.

The isolated RNA, all of it, was reverse transcribed, so expressed TCRB transcripts were what got sequenced. The repertoire was sequenced with immunoSEQ multiplex PCR; TCRdb's copy has only in-frame clones and lacks some. The sample lists about 350,000 clones, roughly 21% occurring once. The receptor was derived from a woman aged 18-29 years in good health. The specimen was naive CD4+ T cells from blood.

CDR3 amino acids: CASSPPSIEHGYTF. The CDR3, as DNA: TGTGCCAGCTCACCCCCTAGCATCGAACATGGCTACACCTTC. The gene calls are TRBV18 and TRBJ1-2; no clear D gene. The V and J ends lost 3 bases and 6 bases respectively, with 14 bases between them. From germline, CDR1 is KGHSH and CDR2 LQKENI. This CDR3 spans 14 amino acids.